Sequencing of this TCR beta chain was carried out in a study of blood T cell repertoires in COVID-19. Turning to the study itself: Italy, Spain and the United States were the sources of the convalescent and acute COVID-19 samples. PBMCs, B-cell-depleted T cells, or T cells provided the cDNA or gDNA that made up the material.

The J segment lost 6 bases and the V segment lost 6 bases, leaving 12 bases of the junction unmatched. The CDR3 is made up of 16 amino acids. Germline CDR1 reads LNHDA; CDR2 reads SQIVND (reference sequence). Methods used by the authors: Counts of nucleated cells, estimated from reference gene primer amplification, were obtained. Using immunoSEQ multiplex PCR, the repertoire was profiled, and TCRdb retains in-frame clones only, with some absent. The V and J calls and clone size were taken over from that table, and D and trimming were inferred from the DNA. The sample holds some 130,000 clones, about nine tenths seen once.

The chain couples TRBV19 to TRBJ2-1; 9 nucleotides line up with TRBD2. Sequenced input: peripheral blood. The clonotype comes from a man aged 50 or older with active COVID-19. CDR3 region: CASSNPSGTRPNEQFF. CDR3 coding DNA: TGTGCCAGTAGCAATCCTAGCGGGACCCGGCCCAATGAGCAGTTCTTC.